This TCR beta chain was captured by sequencing in a study of T cell repertoires in cytomegalovirus infection. Study results and limitations: Ex vivo responses were dominated by HLA-C-restricted CMV-specific TCR beta clonotypes.

Germline lookup yields CDR1 MNHEY and CDR2 SVGAGI. V shed 0 bases and J shed 5 bases, with 17 bases lying between them. The length of the CDR3 is 16 residues. TCRdb re-derived calls from the reads in MiXCR, one entry per CDR3 protein. Found here are a few hundred thousand distinct CDR3 sequences, roughly an eighth of them singletons; the top ten hold about 8.7%. This clonotype was recorded many times. Its antigen is unknown. The sequence derives from a human donor in good health (CMV status not recorded). Some clones in this sample may be carry-over from other donors' samples. The chain combines TRBV6-5 with TRBJ2-7, with D hard to call. Sequencing input: PBMCs. In DNA, the CDR3 is TGTGCCAGCAGTTACTCGCCAGACCTCTACGTCGACGAGCAGTACTTC. This gives the protein CASSYSPDLYVDEQYF.